One sample yielded the 23 T cell receptor beta chains listed below, sequenced in a study of OX40 agonist ivuxolimab in advanced cancers. This table comes from immunoSEQ multiplex PCR, and its TCRdb copy is limited to in-frame clones, with some not included. The data show about 40,000 clones, roughly 85% seen once. The source material was CD4+ or CD8+ T cells sorted from blood, sampled in a trial of the OX40 agonist ivuxolimab. The receptors derive from an adult with an advanced solid tumor such as melanoma, head and neck, liver or kidney cancer.

CDR3 in amino acids: CASSQAPTSGSGGSYNEQFF. Written as DNA, the CDR3 is TGCGCCAGCAGCCAAGCGCCGACTAGCGGGAGTGGGGGCTCCTACAATGAGCAGTTCTTC. This chain connects TRBV4-3 to TRBJ2-1; 12 positions match TRBD2. CDR3 length: 20 amino acids. The ends lost 1 base at V and 0 bases at J; junction bases unmatched: 10. Germline V gene lookup returns CDR1 LGHNA and CDR2 YSLEER.

This chain uses TRBV19 with TRBJ2-1; perhaps TRBD2 as D (5 bases). This CDR3 contains 12 residues. V was cut by 8 bases and J by 4 bases, with 9 bases left in between. CDR1 is LNHDA, CDR2 SQIVND, per germline (reference sequence). The CDR3 nucleotides are TGTGCCAGTCGTGCGGGTTACAATGAGCAGTTCTTC. This gives the protein CASRAGYNEQFF.

This clone was seen once. The V gene is TRBV5-8, the J gene TRBJ2-7; TRBD1 is a possible D gene (7 bases). With 6 bases removed from V and 1 base from J, the gap between germline ends came to 20 bases. The CDR3 extends over 16 amino acids. Germline V lookup: CDR1 SGHTS, CDR2 YDEGEE. CDR3 region: CASTVQVEGASYEQYF. CDR3 DNA sequence: TGTGCCAGCACCGTCCAAGTGGAGGGGGCGTCCTACGAGCAGTACTTC.

The chain has TRBV27 and TRBJ2-7; unclear D gene. CDR1 and CDR2 (germline): MNHEY, SMNVEV (reference sequence). The V end was cut by 2 bases, the J end by 2 bases, with 10 bases between. CDR3 size: 14 residues. The CDR3 nucleotides are TGTGCCAGCAGTTTACGTTCTGTTACCTACGAGCAGTACTTC. It encodes CASSLRSVTYEQYF.

This clone showed up just once. The V and J genes are TRBV13 and TRBJ2-3, with 8 bases fitting TRBD2. Germline V gives CDR1 PRHDT, CDR2 FYEKMQ (reference sequence). The V and J ends lost 2 bases and 1 base, in that order; junction bases with no gene match: 2. The CDR3 has 15 residues. The CDR3 DNA reads TGTGCCAGCAGCTTATCGACTAGCGGCACAGATACGCAGTATTTT. Its translation is CASSLSTSGTDTQYF.

The chain couples TRBV25-1 to TRBJ1-5; TRBD1 is a possible D gene (5 bases). Germline lookup yields CDR1 MGHDK and CDR2 SYGVNS. The CDR3 totals 14 residues. Trimming removed 4 bases from V and 2 bases from J, with 9 bases in between. The CDR3, as DNA: TGTGCCAGCAGTGTAGGAGGGGGCAATCAGCCCCAGCATTTT. It encodes CASSVGGGNQPQHF.

The gene calls are TRBV7-2 and TRBJ2-3; 8 positions match TRBD1. Germline V gene sequence: CDR1 SGHTA, CDR2 FQGNSA. With V trimmed by 4 bases and J by 2 bases, 5 bases remained unmatched. The CDR3 sequence is 15 residues long. The CDR3: CASSSGTGSTDTQYF. The DNA of the CDR3 is TGTGCCAGCAGCTCCGGGACAGGATCCACAGATACGCAGTATTTT.

The J gene is TRBJ2-4, the V gene TRBV11-2; D unclear. The CDR3 totals 18 residues. Trimming cost V 1 base and J 9 bases, with 25 bases left between them. Germline lookup yields CDR1 SGHAT and CDR2 FQNNGV. DNA for the CDR3: TGTGCCAGCAGCTTAGCGGCGACGCTCGGCGGCCCAAAGGGCATTCAGTACTTC. Protein sequence: CASSLAATLGGPKGIQYF.

This clone is a singleton in its sample. The V and J genes are TRBV7-9 and TRBJ2-1, with unresolved D. V dropped 4 bases and J dropped 0 bases, with 10 bases sitting between them. Germline V lookup: CDR1 SEHNR, CDR2 FQNEAQ (reference sequence). This CDR3 region has 15 residues. CDR3 residues: CASSSPLSSYNEQFF. The DNA of the CDR3 is TGTGCCAGCAGCTCCCCCTTAAGCTCCTACAATGAGCAGTTCTTC.

The chain uses TRBV11-2 and TRBJ2-1; 9 positions agree with TRBD2. Germline-derived CDR1 and CDR2 are SGHAT and FQNNGV. This CDR3 spans 17 amino acids. The ends lost 1 base at V and 2 bases at J; junction bases unmatched: 6. The CDR3 bases are TGTGCCAGCAGCTTAGGGTACCTAGCGGGACCCTACAATGAGCAGTTCTTC. It translates to CASSLGYLAGPYNEQFF. The full variable domain, its missing parts supplied by reference TRBV11-2 and TRBJ2-1, is EAGVAQSPRYKIIEKRQSVAFWCNPISGHATLYWYQQILGQGPKLLIQFQNNGVVDDSQLPKDRFSAERLKGVDSTLKIQPAKLEDSAVYLCASSLGYLAGPYNEQFFGPGTRLTVL.

The genes are TRBV11-2 and TRBJ2-1; the match to TRBD2 covers 7 bases. The germline V gene encodes CDR1 SGHAT and CDR2 FQNNGV. V lost 2 bases, J lost 4 bases, and 5 bases stayed unmatched. CDR3 length: 15 residues. CDR3 loop: CASSLRASGYNEQFF. The DNA of the CDR3 is TGTGCCAGCAGCTTACGGGCTAGCGGTTACAATGAGCAGTTCTTC.

This rearrangement joins TRBV19 to TRBJ2-1; D gene ambiguous. The CDR3 spans 11 residues. Looked up from germline, CDR1 is LNHDA and CDR2 is SQIVND (reference sequence). The V gene lost 5 bases and the J gene lost 12 bases, with 11 bases spanning the gap. This chain's CDR3 is CASSSSWGQFF. CDR3 DNA: TGTGCCAGTAGTTCCTCCTGGGGGCAGTTCTTC.

V usage is TRBV5-4 and J usage is TRBJ2-2; TRBD1 matches 7 bases. CDR3 length: 13 amino acids. The V gene's germline CDR1 is SGHNT and CDR2 YYREEE (reference sequence). The V and J ends lost 3 bases and 4 bases, in that order; junction bases with no gene match: 0. CDR3 nucleotides: TGTGCCAGCAGCTGGACAGGCACCGGGGAGCTGTTTTTT. Residues: CASSWTGTGELFF.

The CDR3 protein is CASSGSSRGEQFF. The CDR3 DNA is TGTGCCAGCTCCGGGTCCTCCCGGGGGGAGCAGTTCTTC. V gene TRBV25-1 combines with J gene TRBJ2-1; a possible D gene is TRBD2 (6 bases). The CDR3 has 13 amino acids. CDR1 MGHDK and CDR2 SYGVNS come from the germline V gene. The V and J ends lost 8 bases and 10 bases respectively, with 18 bases between them.

The J gene is TRBJ1-1, the V gene TRBV15; TRBD1 agrees at 9 bases. CDR3 length: 16 amino acids. CDR1 and CDR2 (germline): LNHNV, YYDKDF (reference sequence). J gave up 2 bases and V 0 bases, and 4 bases lay outside the gene matches. The CDR3 is CATSRDRDRVNTEAFF. CDR3 in DNA: TGTGCCACCAGCAGAGATCGGGACAGGGTAAACACTGAAGCTTTCTTT.

V usage is TRBV4-1 and J usage is TRBJ2-3, with 9 bases aligning to TRBD2. CDR1 MGHRA and CDR2 YSYEKL come from the germline V gene. The V segment lost 0 bases and the J segment 6 bases; nucleotides outside the gene matches: 13. The CDR3 contains 18 residues. The CDR3 nucleotides are TGCGCCAGCAGCCAAGAGGGTTTTGCGGGGGGGCAGTGGGATACGCAGTATTTT. The encoded protein is CASSQEGFAGGQWDTQYF.

The CDR3 here is CASSSAGTEDDGYTF. CDR3 sequence (DNA): TGTGCCAGCAGCTCCGCCGGGACAGAGGATGATGGCTACACCTTC. The rearrangement joins TRBV7-9 to TRBJ1-2; 7 bases are a match to TRBD1. CDR1 is SEHNR, CDR2 FQNEAQ, per germline (reference sequence). V shed 4 bases, J shed 6 bases, and the junction held 11 bases outside the gene matches. This CDR3 has 15 amino acids.

The chain uses TRBV27 and TRBJ1-3; D remains ambiguous. The CDR3 has 15 residues. V lost 5 bases, J lost 0 bases, and 11 bases lay in between. Germline loops: CDR1 MNHEY, CDR2 SMNVEV (reference sequence). The CDR3 DNA follows: TGTGCCAGCAGTCTAGATGCGGGCTCTGGAAACACCATATATTTT. Translation: CASSLDAGSGNTIYF.

This chain uses TRBV30 with TRBJ1-1, with 7 nucleotides matching TRBD1. Losses at the gene ends were 1 base for V and 11 bases for J; bases not matched to a gene: 7. The germline V gene has CDR1 GTSNPN and CDR2 SVGIG (reference sequence). The CDR3 runs to 12 residues. CDR3: CAWSAGTALAFF. DNA for the CDR3: TGTGCCTGGAGTGCCGGGACAGCCTTGGCTTTCTTT. The whole variable domain, remainder taken from reference TRBV30 and TRBJ1-1, is SQTIHQWPATLVQPVGSPLSLECTVEGTSNPNLYWYRQAAGRGLQLLFYSVGIGQISSEVPQNLSASRPQDRQFILSSKKLLLSDSGFYLCAWSAGTALAFFGQGTRLTVV.

This chain joins TRBV28 and TRBJ1-1, with 12 bases fitting TRBD1. CDR1 and CDR2 from the germline V gene are MDHEN and SYDVKM. Germline trimming cut 3 bases from V and 11 bases from J; bases unmatched to any gene: 16. This CDR3 contains 17 residues. This CDR3 is CASSFSSSGTGGWFAFF. CDR3 sequence (DNA): TGTGCCAGCAGTTTTAGTAGCTCAGGGACAGGGGGCTGGTTCGCTTTCTTT.

This clone was recorded a few times. This chain connects TRBV4-1 to TRBJ1-1; 7 bases align to TRBD1. Germline V gene data show CDR1 as MGHRA and CDR2 as YSYEKL. This CDR3 region has 12 residues. V was pared by 2 bases and J by 8 bases, with 2 bases of the junction left unmatched. The CDR3 nucleotides read TGCGCCAGCAGCCAATTACAGGGGGAAGCTTTCTTT. Its protein product is CASSQLQGEAFF.

The chain is built from TRBV6-5 and TRBJ1-2; tentative D call: TRBD1 (6 bases). Germline V gene data show CDR1 as MNHEY and CDR2 as SVGAGI. This CDR3 comprises 14 residues. The V gene lost 5 bases and the J gene lost 0 bases, with 10 bases spanning the gap. The CDR3 region is CASSRTVPNYGYTF. In nucleotides, the CDR3 is TGTGCCAGCAGTCGGACAGTCCCTAACTATGGCTACACCTTC.

CDR3 sequence reads: CASSAKGGTNTEAFF. The CDR3 nucleotides are TGTGCCAGCAGCGCGAAAGGGGGCACGAACACTGAAGCTTTCTTT. The rearrangement links TRBV9 to TRBJ1-1; 7 bases are shared with TRBD1. CDR1 and CDR2 from the germline V gene are SGDLS and YYNGEE. CDR3 length: 15 amino acids. V dropped 3 bases and J dropped 1; count of bases not matched to a gene: 6.